The entry below describes one T cell receptor beta chain. PCR primers comprised 60 Vbeta and 13 Jbeta primers. Repertoires were generated with immunoSEQ multiplex PCR, while TCRdb's copy carries only in-frame clones and drops some. Of 280,000 or so clones in the sample, 70% to 90% were seen once. These data come from a study of cytomegalovirus exposure and HLA in healthy donors. Per germline, CDR1 MNHNY and CDR2 SVGAGI (reference sequence). Trimming shortened V by 5 bases and J by 7 bases, and 17 bases separated the two germline ends. This CDR3 has 15 amino acids. It was healthy bone marrow donors who served as donors.

Sequenced sample: PBMCs. The J gene is TRBJ1-4, the V gene TRBV6-6; no firm D call. The TCR originated in a woman aged 18-29 years in good health and CMV-seronegative. The CDR3 DNA is TGTGCCAGCAGTCGCCGTGGAGACTCAAGTGAAAAACTGTTTTTT. The encoded protein is CASSRRGDSSEKLFF.